Listed below are T cell receptor beta chains from one sample, sequenced in a study of T cells after yellow fever vaccination. TCRdb reanalysed the 5' RACE reads using MiXCR and keeps one entry per CDR3 protein. The table includes approximately 550,000 distinct CDR3 sequences, approximately 21% detected once. The sequenced sample was PBMCs, obtained 15 days after the yellow fever booster vaccination. The receptors were gathered from a man aged 30 to 39 who received the YFV17D yellow fever vaccine. CDR3s include the opening cysteine and the closing phenylalanine or tryptophan. The D gene is left open where the match is weak. Only some rows state a clone size, as once, few, many or a class for expanded clones.

>TRBD2|NA|TRBV25-1|TRBJ2-6
TGTACCAGCAGTGGGTGGGAGGGCTCTGGGGCCAACGTCCTGACTTTC
CTSSGWEGSGANVLTF
>TRBD2|few|TRBV20-1|TRBJ2-5
TGCAGTGCTAGCTTCGGCGGGAGCGGAGAGACCCAGTACTTC
CSASFGGSGETQYF
>TRBD2|NA|TRBV20-1|TRBJ2-1
TGCAGTGCTAGTGGGACTAGCTATAACAATGAGCAGTTCTTC
CSASGTSYNNEQFF
>NA|many|TRBV12-3/TRBV12-4|TRBJ2-5
TGTGCCAGCAGTGGGGGGCAAGAGACCCAGTACTTC
CASSGGQETQYF
>NA|NA|TRBV20-1|TRBJ2-1
TGCAGTGCTAGAGACCCCGGCCCGACTAGTTCCTACAATGAGCAGTTCTTC
CSARDPGPTSSYNEQFF
>NA|NA|TRBV5-1|TRBJ2-7
TGCGCCAGCAGCCGGGCCCCGGACGGCTACGAGCAGTACTTC
CASSRAPDGYEQYF
>NA|NA|TRBV6-6|TRBJ1-2
TGTGCCAGCAGTTACTCTAATGGCTACACCTTC
CASSYSNGYTF
>NA|few|TRBV7-2|TRBJ2-5
TGTGCCAGCAGCTCCGAAAAGAGGGGGCAAGAGACCCAGTACTTC
CASSSEKRGQETQYF
>NA|few|TRBV7-8|TRBJ1-1
TGTGCCAGCAGCCCCGAGACGCAGAACACTGAAGCTTTCTTT
CASSPETQNTEAFF
>TRBD1|few|TRBV25-1|TRBJ1-1
TGTGCCAGCAGTCAGGGGGCGCGAACTGAAGCTTTCTTT
CASSQGARTEAFF
>NA|NA|TRBV29-1|TRBJ2-7
TGCAGCGTTCGGACAGCCAACAGGTCCTACGAGCAGTACTTC
CSVRTANRSYEQYF
>NA|NA|TRBV5-8|TRBJ2-3
TGTGCCAGCAGCTCATACTCTCCAGATACGCAGTATTTT
CASSSYSPDTQYF
>NA|NA|TRBV10-3|TRBJ1-5
TGTGCCATCAGCCCAGAAAGCAATCAGCCCCAGCATTTT
CAISPESNQPQHF
>NA|few|TRBV10-2|TRBJ2-1
TGCGCCAGCAGTGACCCGGACCTTCGCTACAATGAGCAGTTCTTC
CASSDPDLRYNEQFF
>TRBD2|few|TRBV6-5|TRBJ2-3
TGTGCCAGCAGTTACTCGATCATCTCGAGCGGGAGGTACACAGATACGCAGTATTTT
CASSYSIISSGRYTDTQYF
>TRBD2|few|TRBV24-1|TRBJ2-1
TGTGCCACCAGTAAGGGGAGGGCCGGAAATGAGCAGTTCTTC
CATSKGRAGNEQFF
>NA|NA|TRBV27|TRBJ2-7
TGTGCCAGCAGCTCCGATTGGAGCTCCTACGAGCAGTACTTC
CASSSDWSSYEQYF
>TRBD2|NA|TRBV12-3/TRBV12-4|TRBJ2-1
TGTGCCAGCAGTCCTCGGTTTAGCGGGACCTACAATGAGCAGTTCTTC
CASSPRFSGTYNEQFF
>NA|few|TRBV6-2/TRBV6-3|TRBJ2-3
TGTGCCAGCAGCCCCGGGGACATTTCGCCAGATACGCAGTATTTT
CASSPGDISPDTQYF
>NA|many|TRBV28|TRBJ1-1
TGTGCCAGCAGTTTTTCTCTTCAGGTTGAAGCTTTCTTT
CASSFSLQVEAFF
>TRBD2|NA|TRBV20-1|TRBJ2-5
TGCAGTGCTAGTCGTCCTAGCGGTTACCAAGAGACCCAGTACTTC
CSASRPSGYQETQYF
>TRBD2|NA|TRBV20-1|TRBJ2-2
TGCAGTGCTAGAGTAGGGCTAGCGGGACGCGGCGGGGAGCTGTTTTTT
CSARVGLAGRGGELFF
>TRBD2|NA|TRBV9|TRBJ2-3
TGTGCCAGCAGCGTAGGACTAGCGGGATTGGTTACGCAGTATTTT
CASSVGLAGLVTQYF
>NA|NA|TRBV28|TRBJ2-1
TGTGCCAGCATTGCGGTGCCGGGCGTCGCGAATGAGCAGTTCTTC
CASIAVPGVANEQFF
>TRBD1|NA|TRBV5-1|TRBJ2-5
TGCGCCAGCAGCCGGGGACAGATGGAAGAGACCCAGTACTTC
CASSRGQMEETQYF
>NA|few|TRBV15|TRBJ1-2
TGTGCCACCAGCAGAGCGAGGGACTATGGCTACACCTTC
CATSRARDYGYTF
>NA|few|TRBV19|TRBJ2-2
TGTGCCAGTAAGCGGTTAGCGGAGAACACCGGGGAGCTGTTTTTT
CASKRLAENTGELFF
>NA|once|TRBV7-9|TRBJ2-2
TGTGCCAGCAGCTTAGGTCGACAACCAGCCACCGGGGAGCTGTTTTTT
CASSLGRQPATGELFF
>NA|few|TRBV15|TRBJ2-4
TGTGCCACCAGCGGGGGGAACTCAGGAAACATTCAGTACTTC
CATSGGNSGNIQYF
>NA|few|TRBV30|TRBJ2-3
TGTGCCTGGAGTATGATGGGAGATACGCAGTATTTT
CAWSMMGDTQYF
>TRBD1|once|TRBV7-9|TRBJ2-3
TGTGCCAGCAGCAACGGACAGGGGGGGACAGATACGCAGTATTTT
CASSNGQGGTDTQYF
>TRBD2|NA|TRBV6-2/TRBV6-3|TRBJ2-3
TGTGCCACCACCCCCGTGGGACTAGGAGTCCCAGATACGCAGTATTTT
CATTPVGLGVPDTQYF
>NA|NA|TRBV20-1|TRBJ1-6
TGCAGTGCTAGAGATCTGGTCGGGGCTAATTCACCCCTCCACTTT
CSARDLVGANSPLHF
>NA|NA|TRBV20-1|TRBJ2-1
TGCAGTGCTGTCTTAAACGGGGGAGCCGGTGGCAATGAGCAGTTCTTC
CSAVLNGGAGGNEQFF
>NA|NA|TRBV10-3|TRBJ2-2
TGTGCCATCGCCGGGGCGAAAGGAGCCGGGGAGCTGTTTTTT
CAIAGAKGAGELFF
>NA|few|TRBV20-1|TRBJ2-3
TGCAGTGCTAGAAGTCTTAGCGGCTCTAGCACAGATACGCAGTATTTT
CSARSLSGSSTDTQYF
>TRBD2|NA|TRBV11-2|TRBJ2-2
TGTGCCAGCAGCCTAGGGGGGGGACTAGCGGGAAACACCGGGGAGCTGTTTTTT
CASSLGGGLAGNTGELFF
>NA|few|TRBV4-3|TRBJ1-6
TGCGCCAGCAGCCAAGCTCGGGGTTCACCCCTCCACTTT
CASSQARGSPLHF